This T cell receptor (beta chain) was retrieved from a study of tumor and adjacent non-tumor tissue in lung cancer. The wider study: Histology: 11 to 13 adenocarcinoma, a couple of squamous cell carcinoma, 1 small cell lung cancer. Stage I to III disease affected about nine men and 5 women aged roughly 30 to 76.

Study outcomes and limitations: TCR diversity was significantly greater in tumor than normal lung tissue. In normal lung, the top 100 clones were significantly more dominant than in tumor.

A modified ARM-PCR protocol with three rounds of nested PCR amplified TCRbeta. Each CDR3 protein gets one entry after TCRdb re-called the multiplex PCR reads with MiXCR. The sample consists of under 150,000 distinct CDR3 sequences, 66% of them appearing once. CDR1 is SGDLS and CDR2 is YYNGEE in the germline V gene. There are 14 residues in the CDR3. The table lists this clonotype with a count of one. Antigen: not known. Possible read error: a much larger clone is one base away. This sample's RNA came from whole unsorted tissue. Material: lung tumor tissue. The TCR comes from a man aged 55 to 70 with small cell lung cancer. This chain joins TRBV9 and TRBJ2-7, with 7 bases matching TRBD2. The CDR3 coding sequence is TGTGCCAGCAACGTAGCGGGTGGCTCCTACGAGCAGTACTTC. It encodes CASNVAGGSYEQYF.